A single sample is the source of the 27 T cell receptor beta chains below, sequenced in a study of siplizumab effects on memory and regulatory T cells. Assay used: immunoSEQ multiplex PCR; TCRdb lists only in-frame clones, some missing. The table lists 70,000 or so clones, 75% to 95% of them singletons. The sample was CD8+ T cells sorted from blood. The receptors originated from a human donor in good health.

V usage is TRBV9 and J usage is TRBJ2-5; a possible D gene is TRBD1 (5 bases). The V gene's germline CDR1 is SGDLS and CDR2 YYNGEE. This CDR3 spans 14 amino acids. With 0 bases removed from V and 5 bases from J, the gap between germline ends came to 11 bases. The CDR3, as DNA: TGTGCCAGCAGCGTAGCCCAGGGTGTGGAGACCCAGTACTTC. Its protein product is CASSVAQGVETQYF.

The chain's CDR3 is CASSLESREGGHYGYTF. For the CDR3, the DNA is TGTGCCAGCAGCTTAGAGTCCAGGGAAGGGGGGCACTATGGCTACACCTTC. The chain uses TRBV7-9 and TRBJ1-2, with D possibly being TRBD1 (6 bases). Trimming cost V 1 base and J 3 bases, with 18 bases left between them. The germline CDR1 and CDR2 sequences are SEHNR and FQNEAQ (reference sequence). This CDR3 comprises 17 residues.

The genes are TRBV5-1 and TRBJ2-1; TRBD2 aligns across 10 bases. The CDR3 totals 15 residues. The germline CDR1 and CDR2 sequences are SGHRS and YFSETQ. Trimming cost V 0 bases and J 6 bases; bases outside gene matches: 3. Here the CDR3 reads CASSLGAGGLNEQFF. The CDR3 bases are TGCGCCAGCAGCTTGGGAGCGGGGGGGCTCAATGAGCAGTTCTTC.

The rearrangement joins TRBV4-1 to TRBJ2-3, with 9 nucleotides matching TRBD1. With V trimmed by 0 bases and J by 3 bases, 7 bases remained unmatched. Germline CDR1 and CDR2: MGHRA and YSYEKL. The CDR3 covers 17 residues. The CDR3 sequence: CASSQELGQGRTDTQYF. Here the CDR3 DNA reads TGCGCCAGCAGCCAAGAACTGGGACAGGGCCGGACAGATACGCAGTATTTT.

The V and J genes are TRBV5-6 and TRBJ2-5, with D tentatively TRBD2 (6 bases). V lost 3 bases and J 5 bases, leaving 14 bases between the germline ends. This CDR3 comprises 14 residues. In germline, CDR1 is SGHDT, CDR2 YYEEEE. Here the CDR3 DNA reads TGTGCCAGCAGCTACGGGACTTCACGGGAGACCCAGTACTTC. It is translated as CASSYGTSRETQYF.

This clone was observed once. This chain's CDR3 is CASRSGGAGSPLHF. The DNA for the CDR3 is TGTGCCAGCAGATCAGGGGGCGCAGGTTCACCCCTCCACTTT. The V gene is TRBV7-9, the J gene TRBJ1-6; 8 nucleotides match TRBD1. Germline CDR1 SEHNR, CDR2 FQNEAQ (reference sequence). This CDR3 is 14 amino acids long. The ends lost 6 bases at V and 9 bases at J; junction bases unmatched: 7.

The chain is built from TRBV6-5 and TRBJ2-5, with D tentatively TRBD2 (7 bases). The V end was cut by 3 bases, the J end by 7 bases, with 12 bases between. In germline, CDR1 is MNHEY, CDR2 SVGAGI. The CDR3 is 13 residues long. The CDR3 region has the DNA TGTGCCAGCAGTTATGGGGGGGCCGGGACCCAGTACTTC. Residues: CASSYGGAGTQYF.

V is TRBV27 and J is TRBJ2-6, with D hard to call. V lost 3 bases and J 3 bases, leaving 3 bases between the germline ends. Germline lookup yields CDR1 MNHEY and CDR2 SMNVEV (reference sequence). There are 13 residues in the CDR3. In DNA, the CDR3 is TGTGCCAGCAGTTTTCTTGGGGCCAACGTCCTGACTTTC. Translated: CASSFLGANVLTF.

The rearrangement joins TRBV4-1 to TRBJ2-7, with 9 bases identical to TRBD2. The J segment lost 2 bases and the V segment lost 6 bases, leaving 5 bases of the junction unmatched. This CDR3 is 14 amino acids long. Germline V gene data show CDR1 as MGHRA and CDR2 as YSYEKL. CDR3 nucleotides: TGCGCCAGCAGTCCGACTAGCGGTACCTACGAGCAGTACTTC. It encodes CASSPTSGTYEQYF.

The chain recombines TRBV7-2 with TRBJ2-1; possibly TRBD1 for D (6 bases). The CDR3 is 17 residues long. Per the germline V gene, CDR1 is SGHTA and CDR2 is FQGNSA. The germline V and J ends were trimmed by 5 bases and 6 bases, with 23 bases remaining between them. The CDR3 protein is CASSRHGTGHPTNEQFF. CDR3 sequence (DNA): TGTGCCAGCAGCCGCCATGGTACAGGGCACCCCACCAATGAGCAGTTCTTC. Using reference TRBV7-2 and TRBJ2-1 for the parts outside the CDR3, the full variable domain is GAGVSQSPSNKVTEKGKDVELRCDPISGHTALYWYRQSLGQGLEFLIYFQGNSAPDKSGLPSDRFSAERTGGSVSTLTIQRTQQEDSAVYLCASSRHGTGHPTNEQFFGPGTRLTVL.

The chain combines TRBV7-9 with TRBJ2-7; 9 bases agree with TRBD1. CDR1 and CDR2 (germline): SEHNR, FQNEAQ (reference sequence). CDR3 size: 15 residues. The trim removed 5 bases at V and 5 bases at J, leaving 10 bases unmatched. The CDR3 nucleotides read TGTGCCAGCAGCCCAAACAGGGGGCTTAGGGACGAGCAGTACTTC. It encodes CASSPNRGLRDEQYF.

Only one count was recorded for this clone. The rearrangement joins TRBV5-1 to TRBJ2-1; possible D gene TRBD2, 6 bases. In germline, CDR1 is SGHRS, CDR2 YFSETQ. The CDR3 contains 16 residues. V shed 4 bases and J shed 2 bases, with 16 bases lying between them. DNA for the CDR3: TGCGCCAGCAGCCCCGGAGGGTCCTCGACCTACAATGAGCAGTTCTTC. Encoded protein: CASSPGGSSTYNEQFF.

The chain employs TRBV27 and TRBJ2-5; D might be TRBD1 (6 bases). Germline CDR1 MNHEY, CDR2 SMNVEV (reference sequence). CDR3 length equals 13 residues. Trimming pared 4 bases from V and 4 bases from J, leaving 10 bases between. CDR3 DNA: TGTGCCAGCAGTTATACGACAGGAGAGACCCAGTACTTC. This translates into CASSYTTGETQYF.

With regard to this clone: The same CDR3 can be traced to other DNA sequences in this sample. The J gene is TRBJ1-3, the V gene TRBV5-6; D not resolved. V was shortened by 0 bases and J by 0 bases, with 10 bases between the two germline ends. The germline gives CDR1 SGHDT, CDR2 YYEEEE. The length of the CDR3 is 16 residues. The CDR3 is CASSLVGRSSGNTIYF. In nucleotides, the CDR3 is TGTGCCAGCAGCTTGGTCGGGCGTTCCTCTGGAAACACCATATATTTT.

This clone is medium-sized in the sample. CDR3 in amino acids: CASSQLGLLGATANYGYTF. As DNA, the CDR3 is TGTGCCAGCAGCCAACTCGGTTTATTAGGGGCGACTGCTAACTATGGCTACACCTTC. The chain couples TRBV4-2 to TRBJ1-2; maybe TRBD1 (5 bases). Germline lookup yields CDR1 LGHNA and CDR2 YNFKEQ. Between the trimmed V and J ends, which lost 2 bases and 0 bases, there was a span of 22 bases. The CDR3 has 19 residues.

The V and J genes are TRBV19 and TRBJ2-7, with TRBD1 matching 9 bases. Trimming cost V 5 bases and J 2 bases; bases outside gene matches: 4. This CDR3 spans 14 amino acids. The germline gives CDR1 LNHDA, CDR2 SQIVND (reference sequence). The CDR3 coding sequence is TGTGCCAGTAGTCCCTGGACAGGGGCCTACGAGCAGTACTTC. This gives the protein CASSPWTGAYEQYF.

The J gene is TRBJ1-1, the V gene TRBV11-2, with TRBD1 as a possible D gene (5 bases). V lost 8 bases and J 7 bases, leaving 14 bases between the germline ends. Germline lookup yields CDR1 SGHAT and CDR2 FQNNGV. The CDR3 runs to 12 residues. CDR3 amino acids: CASGSSRVEAFF. DNA for the CDR3: TGTGCCAGCGGCTCGTCCAGGGTTGAAGCTTTCTTT.

J is TRBJ1-1 and V is TRBV6-5, with D perhaps TRBD1 (5 bases). Germline CDR1 is MNHEY and CDR2 is SVGAGI. V lost 2 bases and J lost 3, with 13 bases in between. The length of the CDR3 is 15 residues. In DNA form, the CDR3 reads TGTGCCAGCAGTTACGGGGGACCGTGGGACACTGAAGCTTTCTTT. Translated, it gives CASSYGGPWDTEAFF.

The chain couples TRBV6-5 to TRBJ2-7; D might be TRBD1 or TRBD2, each matching 5 bases. Trimming took off 2 bases at V and 0 bases at J, with 11 bases between the two ends. The CDR3 is made up of 15 amino acids. CDR1 is MNHEY, CDR2 SVGAGI, per germline. CDR3 in DNA: TGTGCCAGCAGTTACGAGTGGGGGAGCTCCTACGAGCAGTACTTC. Amino acid sequence: CASSYEWGSSYEQYF.

The V gene is TRBV27, the J gene TRBJ1-2, with D possibly matching TRBD1 (6 bases). There are 14 residues in the CDR3. V lost 8 bases and J 8 bases, leaving 21 bases between the germline ends. Germline V lookup: CDR1 MNHEY, CDR2 SMNVEV (reference sequence). CDR3 in amino acids: CASSRLSGEGGYTF. In DNA form, the CDR3 reads TGTGCCAGCTCCAGACTCTCAGGGGAGGGAGGCTACACCTTC.

Here the CDR3 reads CASSLYGQRRSTDTQYF. The DNA of the CDR3 is TGTGCCAGCAGCTTATACGGACAGCGGCGTAGCACAGATACGCAGTATTTT. The genes are TRBV7-9 and TRBJ2-3; maybe TRBD1 (6 bases). The CDR3 totals 17 residues. Between the trimmed V and J ends, which lost 2 bases and 0 bases, there was a span of 15 bases. Germline-derived CDR1 and CDR2 are SEHNR and FQNEAQ (reference sequence).

This clone was counted a single time. The DNA of the CDR3 is TGTGCCAGTAGTCTATTTGATTATAGCAATCAGCCCCAGCATTTT. Residues: CASSLFDYSNQPQHF. V gene TRBV19 combines with J gene TRBJ1-5; the D is unclear. Deletions cut 5 bases from V and 0 bases from J, with 11 bases between. Germline CDR1 LNHDA, CDR2 SQIVND (reference sequence). This CDR3 contains 15 residues.

The chain couples TRBV7-9 to TRBJ2-1, with TRBD1 matching 7 bases. The CDR3 runs to 16 residues. Trimming cost V 5 bases and J 5 bases; bases outside gene matches: 12. CDR1 is SEHNR and CDR2 is FQNEAQ in the germline V gene (reference sequence). CDR3 amino acids: CASSPRTGQTNNEQFF. The CDR3 DNA sequence: TGTGCCAGCAGCCCACGGACGGGACAGACGAACAATGAGCAGTTCTTC.

The chain combines TRBV4-1 with TRBJ1-4; unclear D gene. Per the germline V gene, CDR1 is MGHRA and CDR2 is YSYEKL. Trimming shortened V by 3 bases and J by 6 bases, and 23 bases separated the two germline ends. This CDR3 has 18 amino acids. CDR3 in DNA: TGCGCCAGCAGCCAGGAGGGAGGCAGCTCCCCACTCGATGAAAAACTGTTTTTT. Amino acids: CASSQEGGSSPLDEKLFF.

This clone was picked up one time. V gene TRBV4-1 combines with J gene TRBJ1-1, with 7 nucleotides matching TRBD1. Looked up from germline, CDR1 is MGHRA and CDR2 is YSYEKL. The CDR3 covers 17 residues. The V and J ends lost 4 bases and 6 bases, in that order; junction bases with no gene match: 17. The CDR3 DNA sequence: TGCGCCAGCAGCCGAAGTGAGTTGGAGGGGGCGGTTGCTGAAGCTTTCTTT. As protein: CASSRSELEGAVAEAFF.

The gene calls are TRBV5-6 and TRBJ1-1, with TRBD1 identical over 9 bases. Unmatched junction bases numbered 9, after V lost 6 bases and J lost 3 bases. From germline, CDR1 is SGHDT and CDR2 YYEEEE. The CDR3 loop spans 15 amino acids. The CDR3 sequence: CASTPVWDRDTEAFF. CDR3 DNA sequence: TGTGCCAGCACCCCTGTTTGGGACAGGGACACTGAAGCTTTCTTT.

The chain links TRBV5-6 to TRBJ2-7; TRBD1 matches at 8 bases. Germline V lookup: CDR1 SGHDT, CDR2 YYEEEE. This CDR3 region has 15 residues. Germline trimming cut 1 base from V and 4 bases from J; bases unmatched to any gene: 7. As DNA, the CDR3 is TGTGCCAGCAGCTTGTTAGCAGGGGGCATGTACGAGCAGTACTTC. Protein product: CASSLLAGGMYEQYF.